The next 28 T cell receptor beta chains were all read from a single sample in a study of shared clonotypes between healthy human individuals. The assay was immunoSEQ multiplex PCR, and TCRdb's table has in-frame clones only and misses some. The table records 300,000 to 400,000 clones, around 70% of them present only once. Sequenced: memory CD4+ T cells sorted from blood. The subset was: CD45RA-negative fraction. These receptors originate from a man aged 25-45 years in good health.

The chain joins TRBV6-5 to TRBJ2-1, with D perhaps TRBD2 (7 bases). This CDR3 region has 15 residues. V dropped 2 bases and J dropped 5 bases, with 13 bases sitting between them. Germline CDR1 and CDR2: MNHEY and SVGAGI. CDR3 protein: CASSYNGGQDNEQFF. The CDR3 coding sequence is TGTGCCAGCAGTTACAACGGGGGGCAGGACAATGAGCAGTTCTTC.

The chain links TRBV2 to TRBJ1-4; a possible D gene is TRBD1 (5 bases). This CDR3 has 15 residues. The V end was cut by 5 bases, the J end by 8 bases, with 18 bases between. Germline CDR1 and CDR2: SNHLY and FYNNEI. The CDR3 region is CASSPSGQGYEKLFF. The CDR3 DNA is TGTGCCAGCAGTCCCTCGGGCCAGGGTTACGAAAAACTGTTTTTT.

The rearrangement joins TRBV6-5 to TRBJ2-5, with 7 bases matching TRBD2. Germline CDR1 MNHEY, CDR2 SVGAGI. V lost 5 bases to trimming and J lost 4 bases; unmatched junction nucleotides: 10. CDR3 length equals 15 residues. CDR3 nucleotides: TGTGCCAGCAGTCGGCGGGGGTCCGTGGGAGAGACCCAGTACTTC. It is translated as CASSRRGSVGETQYF.

The chain combines TRBV10-2 with TRBJ2-7; TRBD1 or TRBD2 may be the D gene (5 bases each). This CDR3 has 13 amino acids. Looked up from germline, CDR1 is WSHSY and CDR2 is SAAADI. Trimming removed 10 bases at V and 0 bases at J, with 13 bases between. The CDR3 DNA sequence: TGCGCCACTACCGGGACCGACTCCTACGAGCAGTACTTC. It specifies CATTGTDSYEQYF.

J is TRBJ1-2 and V is TRBV10-3; no reliable D call. The CDR3 is made up of 13 amino acids. Germline CDR1 ENHRY, CDR2 SYGVKD. V lost 6 bases and J 0 bases, leaving 8 bases between the germline ends. The CDR3, as DNA: TGTGCCATCAGGTACACCTCTAACTATGGCTACACCTTC. This encodes CAIRYTSNYGYTF.

Here the CDR3 reads CASSLQGYTDTQYF. The CDR3 nucleotides read TGTGCCAGCAGCTTACAAGGGTACACAGATACGCAGTATTTT. The J gene is TRBJ2-3, the V gene TRBV7-2; D ambiguous. The CDR3 runs 14 residues. Germline V CDR1 and CDR2: SGHTA, FQGNSA. V was cut by 2 bases and J by 2 bases, with 8 bases left in between.

V usage is TRBV19 and J usage is TRBJ1-1; TRBD1 matches at 9 bases. This CDR3 comprises 15 residues. Per the germline V gene, CDR1 is LNHDA and CDR2 is SQIVND (reference sequence). The V and J ends lost 7 bases and 3 bases, in that order; junction bases with no gene match: 9. The CDR3 loop reads CASKPGQGGYTEAFF. In nucleotides, the CDR3 is TGTGCCAGTAAACCGGGACAGGGAGGTTACACTGAAGCTTTCTTT.

Details on this clone: Given a far larger clone just one base away, this is likely a sequencing read error. This rearrangement joins TRBV2 to TRBJ1-2; D not resolved. This CDR3 has 13 residues. The V gene's germline CDR1 is SNHLY and CDR2 FYNNEI. CDR3 sequence reads: CVSSDTANYGYTF. CDR3 nucleotides: TGTGTCAGCAGTGACACGGCTAACTATGGCTACACCTTC.

The chain couples TRBV27 to TRBJ1-5; D remains unclear. The CDR3 extends over 13 amino acids. The V end was cut by 6 bases, the J end by 7 bases, with 13 bases between. The V gene's germline CDR1 is MNHEY and CDR2 SMNVEV (reference sequence). CDR3 protein: CASSRLLGQPQHF. The CDR3 DNA reads TGTGCCAGCAGCCGACTACTAGGGCAGCCCCAGCATTTT.

This clone was counted only a few times. This chain links TRBV6-1 with TRBJ2-1; 8 bases match TRBD2. CDR1 is MNHNS and CDR2 is SASEGT in the germline V gene. The CDR3 is 18 amino acids. J was trimmed by 2 bases and V by 2 bases; bases with no gene match: 11. CDR3 region: CASSEPPWSSGAYNEQFF. The CDR3, as DNA: TGTGCCAGCAGTGAACCTCCCTGGAGTAGCGGGGCCTACAATGAGCAGTTCTTC.

The chain combines TRBV18 with TRBJ2-2, with D perhaps matching TRBD2 (5 bases). Germline values: CDR1 KGHSH, CDR2 LQKENI. Deletions cut 6 bases from V and 6 bases from J, with 20 bases between. This CDR3 has 16 residues. CDR3 nucleotides: TGTGCCAGCTCTCCGAGGGCGGACCCTTTTTCCGGGGAGCTGTTTTTT. Its protein is CASSPRADPFSGELFF.

The gene calls are TRBV7-6 and TRBJ2-1; a possible D gene is TRBD1 (5 bases). The CDR3 covers 15 residues. V was shortened by 5 bases and J by 2 bases, with 13 bases between the two germline ends. Germline CDR1 SGHVS, CDR2 FNYEAQ. CDR3: CASSPREGAYNEQFF. The CDR3 nucleotides read TGTGCCAGCAGCCCTAGAGAAGGGGCCTACAATGAGCAGTTCTTC.

This chain links TRBV19 with TRBJ1-3; D not resolved. This CDR3 is 14 amino acids long. Trimming pared 8 bases from V and 0 bases from J, leaving 11 bases between. Per germline, CDR1 LNHDA and CDR2 SQIVND (reference sequence). The CDR3, as DNA: TGTGCCAGTTCCTTACAGAGCTCTGGAAACACCATATATTTT. Amino acids: CASSLQSSGNTIYF.

As to this clone: The same CDR3 also results from other DNA sequences found in this sample. Written as DNA, the CDR3 is TGTGCCAGCAGCGTAGTCGGAGCTAGCACAGATACGCAGTATTTT. This sequence encodes CASSVVGASTDTQYF. The rearrangement uses TRBV9 and TRBJ2-3, with unresolved D. This CDR3 comprises 15 residues. Germline CDR1 is SGDLS and CDR2 is YYNGEE. Trimming cost V 0 bases and J 0 bases, with 8 bases left between them.

The chain couples TRBV7-2 to TRBJ2-5; no firm D call. The V gene lost 5 bases and the J gene lost 4 bases, with 14 bases spanning the gap. CDR1 and CDR2 (germline): SGHTA, FQGNSA. This CDR3 comprises 14 residues. The CDR3 spells CASSALGWGETQYF. CDR3 nucleotides: TGTGCCAGCAGCGCATTAGGGTGGGGAGAGACCCAGTACTTC. Supplemented by reference TRBV7-2 and TRBJ2-5, the full variable domain reads GAGVSQSPSNKVTEKGKDVELRCDPISGHTALYWYRQSLGQGLEFLIYFQGNSAPDKSGLPSDRFSAERTGGSVSTLTIQRTQQEDSAVYLCASSALGWGETQYFGPGTRLLVL.

A word on this clone: In the same sample, other DNA sequences code for this CDR3. The V gene is TRBV6-1, the J gene TRBJ2-1, with TRBD2 as a possible D gene (6 bases). Trimming removed 4 bases at V and 5 bases at J, with 15 bases between. This CDR3 region has 15 residues. Germline values: CDR1 MNHNS, CDR2 SASEGT. As DNA, the CDR3 is TGTGCCAGCAGTGGGTCGATCTGGGGGGACAATGAGCAGTTCTTC. This sequence encodes CASSGSIWGDNEQFF.

The chain links TRBV9 to TRBJ2-7; TRBD2 might be the D (5 bases). V dropped 4 bases and J dropped 1 base, with 12 bases sitting between them. Germline CDR1 reads SGDLS; CDR2 reads YYNGEE. CDR3 length equals 14 residues. CDR3 in amino acids: CASSLGVDSYEQYF. Written as DNA, the CDR3 is TGTGCCAGCAGCTTGGGAGTGGATTCCTACGAGCAGTACTTC.

The V and J genes are TRBV15 and TRBJ2-1, with D possibly TRBD2 on 5 matching bases. The germline V gene has CDR1 LNHNV and CDR2 YYDKDF (reference sequence). Between the trimmed V and J ends, which lost 0 bases and 9 bases, there was a span of 9 bases. CDR3 length: 13 amino acids. CDR3 nucleotides: TGTGCCACCAGCAGAGATCTGGGGAGTGAGCAGTTCTTC. It yields the protein CATSRDLGSEQFF.

J is TRBJ1-4 and V is TRBV6-5; D is possibly TRBD1 (5 bases). The CDR3 contains 14 residues. Germline CDR1 MNHEY, CDR2 SVGAGI. The V and J ends lost 6 bases and 5 bases respectively, with 13 bases between them. CDR3 protein: CASRPGPSNEKLFF. The CDR3 nucleotides are TGTGCCAGCAGACCAGGGCCGTCAAATGAAAAACTGTTTTTT.

The J gene is TRBJ2-2, the V gene TRBV11-3; D unresolved. V was clipped by 1 base and J by 6 bases, with 6 bases between them. The CDR3 extends over 13 amino acids. Looked up from germline, CDR1 is SGHNT and CDR2 is YENEEA. The CDR3 region is CASSLGDAGELFF. The CDR3 DNA reads as TGTGCCAGCAGCTTAGGCGACGCCGGGGAGCTGTTTTTT.

This chain uses TRBV7-2 with TRBJ2-1, with TRBD2 matching 10 bases. The V gene's germline CDR1 is SGHTA and CDR2 FQGNSA. J was trimmed by 9 bases and V by 2 bases; bases with no gene match: 10. The CDR3 spans 16 residues. The CDR3 DNA reads as TGTGCCAGCAGCTTAAGGATCCAGCGGGAGGGAAGTGAGCAGTTCTTC. It translates to CASSLRIQREGSEQFF.

The chain employs TRBV28 and TRBJ1-5; 7 bases map to TRBD1. The J segment lost 5 bases and the V segment lost 4 bases, leaving 17 bases of the junction unmatched. The CDR3 is made up of 18 amino acids. Germline V CDR1 and CDR2: MDHEN, SYDVKM. CDR3 protein: CASSSRGTAVKAYQPQHF. CDR3 nucleotide sequence: TGTGCCAGCAGTTCTAGAGGGACAGCTGTAAAAGCCTATCAGCCCCAGCATTTT.

The chain recombines TRBV30 with TRBJ1-2; D call uncertain. The ends were cut back, 8 bases at V and 3 bases at J, with 16 bases in the middle. The germline V gene has CDR1 GTSNPN and CDR2 SVGIG (reference sequence). The length of the CDR3 is 13 residues. This CDR3 is CASTEQLYYGYTF. CDR3 DNA: TGTGCCAGTACGGAACAGCTCTACTATGGCTACACCTTC.

The chain combines TRBV7-4 with TRBJ2-1, with D perhaps TRBD2 (5 bases). This CDR3 has 15 amino acids. In germline, CDR1 is SGHVT, CDR2 SQSDAQ. V lost 1 base to trimming and J lost 1 base, with 8 bases between them. CDR3 sequence (DNA): TGTGCCAGCAGCTTAGGGGAGCAGTCCTACAATGAGCAGTTCTTC. This gives the protein CASSLGEQSYNEQFF.

V is TRBV5-1 and J is TRBJ2-1, with D perhaps TRBD1 or TRBD2 (5 bases each). This CDR3 has 15 amino acids. Germline values: CDR1 SGHRS, CDR2 YFSETQ. The V gene lost 0 bases and the J gene lost 10 bases, with 17 bases spanning the gap. CDR3 protein: CASSLGDRDVNEQFF. The CDR3 DNA reads as TGCGCCAGCAGCTTGGGAGACCGGGACGTGAACGAGCAGTTCTTC.

The chain has TRBV15 and TRBJ2-7, with 9 bases aligning to TRBD2. The CDR3 extends over 15 amino acids. Germline CDR1 is LNHNV and CDR2 is YYDKDF (reference sequence). The V and J ends lost 4 bases and 0 bases, in that order; junction bases with no gene match: 4. Here the CDR3 DNA reads TGTGCCACCAGCATCTTTAGCGGGAGCTCCTACGAGCAGTACTTC. Protein sequence: CATSIFSGSSYEQYF.

The chain couples TRBV5-8 to TRBJ2-7; D gene unclear. Germline assignment: CDR1 SGHTS and CDR2 YDEGEE. The CDR3 has 11 residues. V lost 2 bases and J 6 bases, leaving 6 bases between the germline ends. CDR3 DNA sequence: TGTGCCAGCAGCTTTTTGCGCGAGCAGTACTTC. It codes for CASSFLREQYF. The complete variable domain, with remaining parts taken from reference TRBV5-8 and TRBJ2-7, reads EAGVTQSPTHLIKTRGQQATLRCSPISGHTSVYWYQQALGLGLQFLLWYDEGEERNRGNFPPRFSGRQFPNYSSELNVNALELEDSALYLCASSFLREQYFGPGTRLTVT.

DNA of the CDR3: TGTGCCAGCAGCTTAGCGCTCAGGGAAGCTGGAAACACCATATATTTT. Protein sequence: CASSLALREAGNTIYF. The V and J genes are TRBV7-9 and TRBJ1-3; D is possibly TRBD1 (5 bases). Between the trimmed V and J ends, which lost 0 bases and 2 bases, there was a span of 11 bases. Germline assignment: CDR1 SEHNR and CDR2 FQNEAQ (reference sequence). The CDR3 consists of 16 residues.